Listed here are 6 T cell receptor beta chains from one sample, sequenced in a study of cytomegalovirus exposure and HLA in healthy donors. PCR employed 60 Vbeta and 13 Jbeta primers. Produced via immunoSEQ multiplex PCR; TCRdb's table is partial and in-frame only. The repertoire holds under 200,000 clones, with roughly 80% as singletons. Material: PBMCs. The origin of the receptors is a man aged 45-60 years in good health and CMV-seronegative.

Regarding this clone: One end of the junction does not line up with germline, which may come from a read error. This chain uses TRBV7-9 with TRBJ2-7; possibly TRBD2 for D (6 bases). The CDR3 runs to 14 residues. Germline loops: CDR1 SEHNR, CDR2 FQNEAQ (reference sequence). CDR3 in amino acids: CSSSLGTANYEQYF. The CDR3 DNA sequence: TGTTCCAGCAGCTTAGGGACTGCAAACTACGAGCAGTACTTC.

This clone showed up just a few times. The genes are TRBV10-3 and TRBJ2-6; perhaps TRBD1 as D (6 bases). Germline lookup yields CDR1 ENHRY and CDR2 SYGVKD. V lost 10 bases to trimming and J lost 3 bases, with 13 bases between them. The CDR3 runs to 14 residues. CDR3 DNA sequence: TGTGCCACCCAGGGGAAGTTTGGGGCCAACGTCCTGACTTTC. Encoded protein: CATQGKFGANVLTF.

The chain links TRBV28 to TRBJ1-3, with D tentatively TRBD1 (5 bases). V lost 6 bases and J 4 bases, leaving 19 bases between the germline ends. This CDR3 has 16 amino acids. CDR1 is MDHEN, CDR2 SYDVKM, per germline. CDR3 coding DNA: TGTGCCAGCAGCCAGCTTTACGGCGGGGGAGGAAACACCATATATTTT. Protein sequence: CASSQLYGGGGNTIYF.

A few counts support this clone. The chain uses TRBV6-6 and TRBJ1-5; the match to TRBD1 covers 7 bases. In germline, CDR1 is MNHNY, CDR2 SVGAGI (reference sequence). The CDR3 has 12 amino acids. V gave up 8 bases and J gave up 6 bases; unmatched junction bases: 4. CDR3 protein: CASRQGPQPQHF. As DNA, the CDR3 is TGTGCCAGCCGACAGGGCCCTCAGCCCCAGCATTTT.

A single count supports this clone. The chain is built from TRBV7-2 and TRBJ1-2; 9 bases agree with TRBD1. The CDR3 spans 14 residues. The V gene's germline CDR1 is SGHTA and CDR2 FQGNSA. V dropped 1 base and J dropped 7; count of bases not matched to a gene: 4. For the CDR3, the DNA is TGTGCCAGCAGCTTAGTGGACAGGGGAGCTGGCTACACCTTC. Translating it yields CASSLVDRGAGYTF.

This clone was recorded a few times. The rearrangement uses TRBV27 and TRBJ2-1; TRBD1 aligns across 10 bases. Per the germline V gene, CDR1 is MNHEY and CDR2 is SMNVEV (reference sequence). J gave up 14 bases and V 5 bases, and 3 bases lay outside the gene matches. The CDR3 has 11 amino acids. In DNA, the CDR3 is TGTGCCAGCAGTCATGGGACAGGGGAGTTCTTC. Protein sequence: CASSHGTGEFF.